This T cell receptor beta chain is from a study of radiation and T cells in renal cell carcinoma. TCRdb's table, derived via immunoSEQ multiplex PCR, lists solely in-frame clones and lacks some. The repertoire holds approximately 120,000 clones, with about four fifths as singletons. This clone was counted only a few times. Its antigen remains unknown. Study-level results: Top tumor clonotypes rose in blood 2 weeks post-radiation, then contracted.

The sample's time point: blood 2 weeks post-SBRT. The treatment: 15 Gy SBRT to primary tumor, nephrectomy 4 weeks later. The receptor's source is a man aged 50 to 60 with renal cell carcinoma. The material was blood, obtained from a patient whose treatment included radiotherapy and nephrectomy.

The CDR3 loop is CATSRPDQPQHF. DNA of the CDR3: TGTGCCACCAGCAGGCCAGATCAGCCCCAGCATTTT. The chain employs TRBV15 and TRBJ1-5; D not resolved. The ends were cut back, 3 bases at V and 5 bases at J, with 5 bases in the middle. The CDR3 is 12 amino acids. Germline V gene sequence: CDR1 LNHNV, CDR2 YYDKDF (reference sequence).